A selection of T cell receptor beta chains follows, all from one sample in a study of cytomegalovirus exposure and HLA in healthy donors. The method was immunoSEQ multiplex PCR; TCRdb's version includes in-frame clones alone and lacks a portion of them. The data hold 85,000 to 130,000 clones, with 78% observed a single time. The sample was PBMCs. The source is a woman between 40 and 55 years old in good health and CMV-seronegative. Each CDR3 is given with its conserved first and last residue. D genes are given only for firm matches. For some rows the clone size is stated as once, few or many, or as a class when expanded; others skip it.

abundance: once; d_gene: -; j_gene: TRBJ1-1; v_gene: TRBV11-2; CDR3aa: CASSLVSRDTEAFF; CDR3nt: TGTGCCAGCAGCTTAGTCAGCAGGGACACTGAAGCTTTCTTT
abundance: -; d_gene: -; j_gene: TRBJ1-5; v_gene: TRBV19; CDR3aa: CASTSGVQPQHF; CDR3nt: TGTGCCAGTACCTCGGGGGTCCAGCCCCAGCATTTT
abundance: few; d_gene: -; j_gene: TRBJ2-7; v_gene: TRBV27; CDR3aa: CASSSPGWEQYF; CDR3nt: TGTGCCAGCAGCTCGCCCGGGTGGGAGCAGTACTTC
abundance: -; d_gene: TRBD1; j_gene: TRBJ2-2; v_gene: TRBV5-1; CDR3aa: CASSISGGAELFF; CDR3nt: TGCGCCAGCAGCATATCAGGGGGAGCGGAGCTGTTTTTT
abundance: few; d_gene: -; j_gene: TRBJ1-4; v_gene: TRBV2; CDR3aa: CASTSTKGLLAGKLFF; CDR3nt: TGTGCCAGCACCAGCACAAAGGGATTACTTGCGGGAAAACTGTTTTTT
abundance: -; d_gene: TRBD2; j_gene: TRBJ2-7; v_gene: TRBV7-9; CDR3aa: CASSSSSGRSEQYF; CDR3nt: TGTGCCAGCAGCTCCTCTAGCGGGAGGTCCGAGCAGTACTTC
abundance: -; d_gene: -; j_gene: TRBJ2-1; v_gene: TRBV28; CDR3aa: CASSLIGSSYNEQFF; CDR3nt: TGTGCCAGCAGTTTGATTGGGAGCTCCTACAATGAGCAGTTCTTC
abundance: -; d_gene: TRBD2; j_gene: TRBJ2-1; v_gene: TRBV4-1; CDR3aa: CASSRESGTSEEQFF; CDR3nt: TGCGCCAGCAGCCGAGAATCCGGGACTAGCGAGGAGCAGTTCTTC
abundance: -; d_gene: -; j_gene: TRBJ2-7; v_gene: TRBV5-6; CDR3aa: CASSIWPGHPAEQYF; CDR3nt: TGTGCCAGCAGCATATGGCCGGGACACCCCGCCGAGCAGTACTTC
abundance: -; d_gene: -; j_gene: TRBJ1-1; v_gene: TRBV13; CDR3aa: CASSLGGTTSGTEAFF; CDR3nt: TGTGCCAGCAGCCTCGGGGGGACGACCTCGGGCACTGAAGCTTTCTTT
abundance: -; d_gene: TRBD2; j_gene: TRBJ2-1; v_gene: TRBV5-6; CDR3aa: CASSWGTSGAFF; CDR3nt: TGTGCCAGCAGCTGGGGGACTAGCGGAGCGTTCTTC
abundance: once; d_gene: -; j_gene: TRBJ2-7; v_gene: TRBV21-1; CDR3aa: CASSNRGAYEQYF; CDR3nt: TGTGCCAGCAGCAACCGGGGGGCCTACGAGCAGTACTTC
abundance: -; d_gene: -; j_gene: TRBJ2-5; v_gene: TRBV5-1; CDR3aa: CASSLPQSSQETQYF; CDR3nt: TGCGCCAGCAGCCTTCCCCAGTCCTCACAAGAGACCCAGTACTTC
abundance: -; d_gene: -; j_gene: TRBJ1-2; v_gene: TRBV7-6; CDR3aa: CASSQTASYGYTF; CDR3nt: TGTGCCAGCAGCCAGACAGCCTCCTATGGCTACACCTTC
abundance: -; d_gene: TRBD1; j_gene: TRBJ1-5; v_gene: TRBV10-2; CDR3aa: CASSAGTGGHSNQPQHF; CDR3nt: TGCGCCAGCAGTGCCGGGACAGGGGGCCATAGCAATCAGCCCCAGCATTTT
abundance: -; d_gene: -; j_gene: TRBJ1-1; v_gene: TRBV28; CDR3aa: CASSLSYTEAFF; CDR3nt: TGTGCCAGCAGTTTATCATACACTGAAGCTTTCTTT
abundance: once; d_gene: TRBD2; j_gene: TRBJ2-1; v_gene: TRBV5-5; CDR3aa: CASSFAGGPNNEQFF; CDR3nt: TGTGCCAGCAGCTTTGCGGGAGGGCCAAACAATGAGCAGTTCTTC
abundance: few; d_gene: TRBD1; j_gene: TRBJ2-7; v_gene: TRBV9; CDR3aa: CASSSGTAYEQYF; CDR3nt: TGTGCCAGCAGCTCCGGGACAGCCTACGAGCAGTACTTC
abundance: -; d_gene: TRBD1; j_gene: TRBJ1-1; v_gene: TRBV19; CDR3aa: CASSDTGDTEAFF; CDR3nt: TGTGCCAGTAGTGATACAGGGGACACTGAAGCTTTCTTT
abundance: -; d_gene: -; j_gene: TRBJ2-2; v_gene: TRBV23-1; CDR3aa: CASSQCCFPGGYPSSTNTGELFF; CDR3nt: TGCGCCAGCAGTCAATGTTGCTTTCCGGGGGGCTATCCCTCCTCGACGAACACCGGGGAGCTGTTTTTT
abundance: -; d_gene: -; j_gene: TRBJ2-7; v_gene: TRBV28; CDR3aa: CASTTWTGLGDEQYF; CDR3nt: TGTGCCAGCACTACATGGACGGGTCTCGGGGACGAGCAGTACTTC
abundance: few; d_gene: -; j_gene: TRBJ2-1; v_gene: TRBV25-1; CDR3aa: CAATTFNEQFF; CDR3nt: TGTGCCGCCACAACGTTCAATGAGCAGTTCTTC
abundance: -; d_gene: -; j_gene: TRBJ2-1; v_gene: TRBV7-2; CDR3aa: CASSFGGNNEQFF; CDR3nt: TGTGCCAGCAGCTTCGGAGGGAATAATGAGCAGTTCTTC
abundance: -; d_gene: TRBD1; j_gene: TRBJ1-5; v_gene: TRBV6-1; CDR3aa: CASNRQGINQPQHF; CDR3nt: TGTGCCAGCAACCGACAGGGGATCAATCAGCCCCAGCATTTT
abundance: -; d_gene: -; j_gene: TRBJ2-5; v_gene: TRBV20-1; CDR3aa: CSSGRGETQYF; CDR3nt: TGCAGTAGCGGGCGGGGCGAGACCCAGTACTTC
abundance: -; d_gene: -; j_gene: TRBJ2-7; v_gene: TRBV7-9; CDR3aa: CASSLDLSSYEQYF; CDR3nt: TGTGCCAGCAGCTTGGACTTGAGCTCCTACGAGCAGTACTTC
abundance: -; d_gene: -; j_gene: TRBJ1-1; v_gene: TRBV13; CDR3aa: CASSFDSGTEAFF; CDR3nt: TGTGCCAGCAGCTTCGATTCGGGCACTGAAGCTTTCTTT
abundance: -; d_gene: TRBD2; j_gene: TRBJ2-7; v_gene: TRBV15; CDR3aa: CATSRDQTSGMYEQYF; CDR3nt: TGTGCCACCAGCAGAGATCAGACTAGCGGGATGTACGAGCAGTACTTC
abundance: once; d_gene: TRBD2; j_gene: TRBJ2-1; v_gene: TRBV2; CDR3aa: CASSRTSGSMGEQFF; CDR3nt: TGTGCCAGCAGTCGGACTAGCGGGAGCATGGGGGAGCAGTTCTTC
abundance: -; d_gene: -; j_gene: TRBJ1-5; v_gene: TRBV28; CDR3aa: CASSFQSSNQPQHF; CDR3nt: TGTGCCAGCAGTTTTCAGTCTAGCAATCAGCCCCAGCATTTT
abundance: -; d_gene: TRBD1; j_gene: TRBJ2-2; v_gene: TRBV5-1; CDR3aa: CASSIGTGSVVVTGELFF; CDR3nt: TGCGCCAGCAGCATAGGGACAGGGTCGGTAGTTGTAACCGGGGAGCTGTTTTTT
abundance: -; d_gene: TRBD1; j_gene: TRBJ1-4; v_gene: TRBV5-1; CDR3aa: CASSGSTGWSEKLFF; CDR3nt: TGCGCCAGCAGCGGATCGACAGGGTGGAGTGAAAAACTGTTTTTT
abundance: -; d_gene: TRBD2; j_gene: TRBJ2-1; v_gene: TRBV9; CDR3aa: CASSPTLAGPRNEQFF; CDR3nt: TGTGCCAGCAGCCCCACCTTAGCGGGACCTCGGAATGAGCAGTTCTTC
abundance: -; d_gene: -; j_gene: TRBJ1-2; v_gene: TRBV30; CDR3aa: CAWSVQNGYTF; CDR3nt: TGTGCCTGGAGTGTACAGAATGGCTACACCTTC
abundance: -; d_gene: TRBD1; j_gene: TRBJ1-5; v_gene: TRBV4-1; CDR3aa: CASSQTPGTGGDQPQHF; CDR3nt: TGCGCCAGCAGCCAGACACCCGGGACAGGGGGGGATCAGCCCCAGCATTTT
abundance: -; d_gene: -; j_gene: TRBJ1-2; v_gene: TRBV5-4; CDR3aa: CASSLAIASNYGYTF; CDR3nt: TGTGCCAGCAGCTTGGCCATAGCATCGAACTATGGCTACACCTTC
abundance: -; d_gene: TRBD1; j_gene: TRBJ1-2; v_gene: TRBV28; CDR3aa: CASSNRGPGYGYTF; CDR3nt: TGTGCCAGCTCCAACAGGGGGCCCGGCTATGGCTACACCTTC
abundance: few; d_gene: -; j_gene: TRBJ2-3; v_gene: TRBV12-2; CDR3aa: CASRLAPGSGSADTQYF; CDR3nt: TGTGCAAGTCGCTTAGCTCCCGGGAGCGGGAGCGCAGATACGCAGTATTTT
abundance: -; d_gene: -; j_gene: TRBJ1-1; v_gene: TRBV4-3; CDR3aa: CASSQDWEGDTEAFF; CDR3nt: TGCGCCAGCAGCCAAGATTGGGAGGGAGACACTGAAGCTTTCTTT
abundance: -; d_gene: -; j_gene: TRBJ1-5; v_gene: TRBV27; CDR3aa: CASSLYQQPNQPQHF; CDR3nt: TGTGCCAGCAGTTTATACCAACAGCCGAATCAGCCCCAGCATTTT
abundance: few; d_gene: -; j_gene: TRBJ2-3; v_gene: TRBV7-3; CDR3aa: CASSLMASTDTQYF; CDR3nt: TGTGCCAGCAGCTTAATGGCCAGCACAGATACGCAGTATTTT
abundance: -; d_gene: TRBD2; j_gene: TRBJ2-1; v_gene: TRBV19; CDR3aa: CASSSLSGGPKQFF; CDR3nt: TGTGCCAGTAGTTCCCTTAGCGGGGGCCCAAAGCAGTTCTTC
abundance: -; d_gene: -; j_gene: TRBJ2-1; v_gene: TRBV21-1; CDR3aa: CASSLNRGLNEQFF; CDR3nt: TGTGCCAGCAGTCTTAACAGGGGGTTGAATGAGCAGTTCTTC
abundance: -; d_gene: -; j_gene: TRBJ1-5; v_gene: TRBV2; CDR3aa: CASTDNYDQPQHF; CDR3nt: TGTGCCAGCACGGACAACTATGACCAGCCCCAGCATTTT
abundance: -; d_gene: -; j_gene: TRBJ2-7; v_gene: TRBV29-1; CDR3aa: CSVVTSSRQGSSYEQYF; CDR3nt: TGCAGCGTTGTGACATCCTCAAGGCAGGGAAGCTCCTACGAGCAGTACTTC
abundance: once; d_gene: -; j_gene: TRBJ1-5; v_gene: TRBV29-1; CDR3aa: CSVVSGQNQPQHF; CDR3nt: TGCAGCGTTGTTTCGGGACAAAATCAGCCCCAGCATTTT
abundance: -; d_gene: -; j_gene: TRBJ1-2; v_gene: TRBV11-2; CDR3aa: CASRPTGGVANYGYTF; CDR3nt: TGTGCCAGCAGACCCACCGGGGGGGTAGCTAACTATGGCTACACCTTC
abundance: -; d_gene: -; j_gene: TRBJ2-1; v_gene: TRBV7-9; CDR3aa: CASSSSVLTPSYNEQFF; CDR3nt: TGTGCCAGCAGCTCCTCGGTCCTCACCCCTTCCTACAATGAGCAGTTCTTC
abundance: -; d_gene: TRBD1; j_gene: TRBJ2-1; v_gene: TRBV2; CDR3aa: CASSDPGQGVNEQFF; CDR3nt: TGTGCCAGCAGTGATCCGGGACAGGGGGTTAATGAGCAGTTCTTC
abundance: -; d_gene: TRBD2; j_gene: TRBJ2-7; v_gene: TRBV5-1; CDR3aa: CASSLGAGRDYEQYF; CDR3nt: TGCGCCAGCAGCTTGGGGGCAGGGAGGGACTACGAGCAGTACTTC
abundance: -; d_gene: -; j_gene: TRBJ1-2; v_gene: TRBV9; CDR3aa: CASSVDGSYGYTF; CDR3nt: TGTGCCAGCAGCGTAGATGGGAGCTATGGCTACACCTTC
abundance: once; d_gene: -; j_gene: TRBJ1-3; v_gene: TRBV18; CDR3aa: CASSPADYSGNTIYF; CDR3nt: TGTGCCAGCTCACCGGCAGACTACTCTGGAAACACCATATATTTT
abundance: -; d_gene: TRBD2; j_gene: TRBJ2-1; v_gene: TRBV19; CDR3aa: CASSSGTTYNEQFF; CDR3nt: TGTGCCAGTAGCTCCGGGACTACTTACAATGAGCAGTTCTTC
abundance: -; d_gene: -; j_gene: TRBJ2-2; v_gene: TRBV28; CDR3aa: CASSLGGKGELFF; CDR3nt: TGTGCCAGCAGTTTAGGAGGGAAAGGGGAGCTGTTTTTT